This TCR beta chain emerged from a study of T cell clonality in common variable immunodeficiency. Here immunoSEQ multiplex PCR was the method, and the copy in TCRdb shows in-frame clones only, minus some. Recorded here are roughly 40,000 clones, none singletons. V lost 3 bases to trimming and J lost 1 base; unmatched junction nucleotides: 6. The CDR3 loop spans 15 amino acids. Germline V gives CDR1 DFQATT, CDR2 SNEGSKA (reference sequence). This clone has a count of ten or more. The CDR3 extends 3 residues past the end of the read, so its final part is completed from the germline J gene. The TCR sequence derives from a person between 18 and 75 years old in good health. Sequenced material: peripheral blood mononuclear cells. The chain carries TRBV20-1 and TRBJ1-3; 7 positions match TRBD1. The CDR3 loop reads CSASVPTGSGNTIYF. The sequenced part of the CDR3 DNA is TGCAGTGCTAGTGTCCCGACAGGGTCTGGAAACACC.